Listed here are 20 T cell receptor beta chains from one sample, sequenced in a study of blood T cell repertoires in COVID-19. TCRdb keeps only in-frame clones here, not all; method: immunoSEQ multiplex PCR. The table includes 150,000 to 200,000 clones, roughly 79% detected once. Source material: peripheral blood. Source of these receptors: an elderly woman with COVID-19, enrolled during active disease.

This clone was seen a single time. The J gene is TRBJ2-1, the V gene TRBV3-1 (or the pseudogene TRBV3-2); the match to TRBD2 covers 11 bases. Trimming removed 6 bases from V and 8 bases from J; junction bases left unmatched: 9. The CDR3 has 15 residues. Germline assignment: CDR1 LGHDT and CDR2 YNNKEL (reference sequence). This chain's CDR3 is CASSSRRTSGHEQFF. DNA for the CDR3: TGTGCCAGCAGTTCTAGGAGGACTAGCGGGCATGAGCAGTTCTTC.

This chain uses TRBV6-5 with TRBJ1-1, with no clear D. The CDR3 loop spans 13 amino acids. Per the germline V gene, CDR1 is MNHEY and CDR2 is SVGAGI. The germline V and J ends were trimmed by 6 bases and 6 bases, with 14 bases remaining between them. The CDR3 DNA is TGTGCCAGCAGCCAACCCCCCTGGCCTGAAGCTTTCTTT. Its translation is CASSQPPWPEAFF.

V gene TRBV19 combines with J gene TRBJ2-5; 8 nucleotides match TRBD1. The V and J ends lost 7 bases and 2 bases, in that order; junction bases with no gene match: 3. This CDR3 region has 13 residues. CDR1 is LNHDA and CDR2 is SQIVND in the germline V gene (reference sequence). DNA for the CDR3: TGTGCCAGTAATCAGGGGGCTCAAGAGACCCAGTACTTC. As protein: CASNQGAQETQYF.

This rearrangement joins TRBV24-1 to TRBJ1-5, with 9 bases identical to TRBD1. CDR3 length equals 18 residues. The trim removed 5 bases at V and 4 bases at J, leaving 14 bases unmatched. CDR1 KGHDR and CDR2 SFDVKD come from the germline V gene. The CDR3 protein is CATSAAPGDRAFNQPQHF. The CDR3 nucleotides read TGTGCCACCAGTGCCGCCCCGGGGGACAGGGCCTTTAATCAGCCCCAGCATTTT.

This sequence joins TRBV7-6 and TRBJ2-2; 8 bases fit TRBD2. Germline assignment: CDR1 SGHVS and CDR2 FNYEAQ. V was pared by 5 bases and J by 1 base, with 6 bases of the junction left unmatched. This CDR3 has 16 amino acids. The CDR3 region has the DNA TGTGCCAGCAGCAAGAGAACTAGCGGGAACACCGGGGAGCTGTTTTTT. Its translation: CASSKRTSGNTGELFF.

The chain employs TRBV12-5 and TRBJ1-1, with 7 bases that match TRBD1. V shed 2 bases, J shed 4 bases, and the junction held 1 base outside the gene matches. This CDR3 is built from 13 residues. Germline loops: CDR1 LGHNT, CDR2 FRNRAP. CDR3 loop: CASGLQGGTEAFF. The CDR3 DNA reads TGTGCTAGTGGTTTGCAGGGGGGCACTGAAGCTTTCTTT.

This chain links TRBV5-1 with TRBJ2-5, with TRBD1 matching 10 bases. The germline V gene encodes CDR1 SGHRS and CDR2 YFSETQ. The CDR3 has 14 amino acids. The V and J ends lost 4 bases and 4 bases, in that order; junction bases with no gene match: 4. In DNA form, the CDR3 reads TGCGCCAGCAGCGCAGGGACAGGGGCAGAGACCCAGTACTTC. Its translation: CASSAGTGAETQYF.

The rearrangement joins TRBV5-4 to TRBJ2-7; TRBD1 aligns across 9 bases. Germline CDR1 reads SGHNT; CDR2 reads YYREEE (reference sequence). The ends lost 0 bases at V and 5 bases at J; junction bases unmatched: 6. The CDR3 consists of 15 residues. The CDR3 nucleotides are TGTGCCAGCAGCTTGGGAGGGACAGGGCGGAACGAGCAGTACTTC. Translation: CASSLGGTGRNEQYF.

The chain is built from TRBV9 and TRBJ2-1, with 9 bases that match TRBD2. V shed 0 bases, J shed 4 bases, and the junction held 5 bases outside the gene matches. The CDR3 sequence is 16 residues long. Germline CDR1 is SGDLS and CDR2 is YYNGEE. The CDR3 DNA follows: TGTGCCAGCAGCGTAGACCCAGCGGGGGGATACAATGAGCAGTTCTTC. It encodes CASSVDPAGGYNEQFF.

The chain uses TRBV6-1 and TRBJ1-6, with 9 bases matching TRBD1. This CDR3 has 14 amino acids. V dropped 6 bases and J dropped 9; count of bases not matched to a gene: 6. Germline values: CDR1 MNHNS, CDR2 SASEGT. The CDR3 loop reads CASSRGQGGSPLHF. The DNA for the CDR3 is TGTGCCAGCAGCCGGGGACAGGGAGGTTCACCCCTCCACTTT.

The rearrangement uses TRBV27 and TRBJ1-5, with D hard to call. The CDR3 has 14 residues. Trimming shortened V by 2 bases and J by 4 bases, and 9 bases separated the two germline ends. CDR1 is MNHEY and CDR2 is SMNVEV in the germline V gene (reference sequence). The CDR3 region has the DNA TGTGCCAGCAGTTTAGGCAGTCAGAATCAGCCCCAGCATTTT. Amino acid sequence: CASSLGSQNQPQHF.

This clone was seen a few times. The CDR3 DNA reads TGTGCCAGCAGCCAAGATGGGCAGGGGAAGGACGAGCAGTACTTC. Translated, it gives CASSQDGQGKDEQYF. The chain has TRBV4-2 and TRBJ2-7, with TRBD1 as a possible D gene (6 bases). CDR3 size: 15 residues. Per germline, CDR1 LGHNA and CDR2 YNFKEQ. V was clipped by 0 bases and J by 5 bases, with 14 bases between them.

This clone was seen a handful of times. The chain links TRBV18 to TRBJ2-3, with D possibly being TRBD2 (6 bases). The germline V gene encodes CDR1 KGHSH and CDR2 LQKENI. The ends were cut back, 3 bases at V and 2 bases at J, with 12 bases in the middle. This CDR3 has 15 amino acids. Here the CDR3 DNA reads TGTGCCAGCTCACCGTGGGCTAGCGACACAGATACGCAGTATTTT. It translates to CASSPWASDTDTQYF. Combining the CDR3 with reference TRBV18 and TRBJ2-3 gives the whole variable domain NAGVMQNPRHLVRRRGQEARLRCSPMKGHSHVYWYRQLPEEGLKFMVYLQKENIIDESGMPKERFSAEFPKEGPSILRIQQVVRGDSAAYFCASSPWASDTDTQYFGPGTRLTVL.

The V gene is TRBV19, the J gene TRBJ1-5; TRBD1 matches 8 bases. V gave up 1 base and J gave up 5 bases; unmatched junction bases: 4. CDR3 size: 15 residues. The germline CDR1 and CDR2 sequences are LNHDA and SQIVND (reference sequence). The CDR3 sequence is CASSIGAGGYQPQHF. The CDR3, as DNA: TGTGCCAGTAGTATAGGGGCAGGGGGCTATCAGCCCCAGCATTTT.

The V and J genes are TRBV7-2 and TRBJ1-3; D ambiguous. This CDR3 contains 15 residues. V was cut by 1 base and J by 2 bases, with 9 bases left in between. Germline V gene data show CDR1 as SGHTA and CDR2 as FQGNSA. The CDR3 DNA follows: TGTGCCAGCAGCTTAGACAGTGTTACTGGAAACACCATATATTTT. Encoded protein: CASSLDSVTGNTIYF.

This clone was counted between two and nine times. The CDR3 sequence is CASSQTSGGDNEQFF. Here the CDR3 DNA reads TGCGCCAGCAGCCAGACTAGCGGGGGGGACAATGAGCAGTTCTTC. The chain has TRBV4-3 and TRBJ2-1; 14 nucleotides agree with TRBD2. The germline V gene encodes CDR1 LGHNA and CDR2 YSLEER. The J segment lost 5 bases and the V segment lost 3 bases, leaving 0 bases of the junction unmatched. This CDR3 is built from 15 residues.

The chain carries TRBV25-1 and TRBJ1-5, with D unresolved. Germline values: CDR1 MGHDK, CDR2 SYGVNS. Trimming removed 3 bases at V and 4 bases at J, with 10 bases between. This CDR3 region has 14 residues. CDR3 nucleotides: TGTGCCAGCAGTGAGGATGGGAGGAATCAGCCCCAGCATTTT. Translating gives CASSEDGRNQPQHF.

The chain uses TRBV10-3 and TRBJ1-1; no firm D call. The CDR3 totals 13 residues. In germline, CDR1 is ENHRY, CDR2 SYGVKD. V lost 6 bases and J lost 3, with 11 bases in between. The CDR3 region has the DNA TGTGCCATCAGCGGGAGAGGAGACACTGAAGCTTTCTTT. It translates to CAISGRGDTEAFF.

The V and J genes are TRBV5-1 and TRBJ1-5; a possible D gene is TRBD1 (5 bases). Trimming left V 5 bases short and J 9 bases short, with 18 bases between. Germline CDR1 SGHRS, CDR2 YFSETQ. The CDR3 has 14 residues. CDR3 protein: CASSRTGGDTPQHF. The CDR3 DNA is TGCGCCAGCAGTCGGACGGGGGGGGATACGCCCCAGCATTTT.

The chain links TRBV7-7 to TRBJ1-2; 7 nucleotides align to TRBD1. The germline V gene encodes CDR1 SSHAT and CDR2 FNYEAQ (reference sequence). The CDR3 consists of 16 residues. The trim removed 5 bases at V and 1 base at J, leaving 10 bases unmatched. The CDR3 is CASSKSGGKGNYGYTF. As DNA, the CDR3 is TGTGCCAGCAGCAAGTCAGGGGGGAAGGGTAACTATGGCTACACCTTC.